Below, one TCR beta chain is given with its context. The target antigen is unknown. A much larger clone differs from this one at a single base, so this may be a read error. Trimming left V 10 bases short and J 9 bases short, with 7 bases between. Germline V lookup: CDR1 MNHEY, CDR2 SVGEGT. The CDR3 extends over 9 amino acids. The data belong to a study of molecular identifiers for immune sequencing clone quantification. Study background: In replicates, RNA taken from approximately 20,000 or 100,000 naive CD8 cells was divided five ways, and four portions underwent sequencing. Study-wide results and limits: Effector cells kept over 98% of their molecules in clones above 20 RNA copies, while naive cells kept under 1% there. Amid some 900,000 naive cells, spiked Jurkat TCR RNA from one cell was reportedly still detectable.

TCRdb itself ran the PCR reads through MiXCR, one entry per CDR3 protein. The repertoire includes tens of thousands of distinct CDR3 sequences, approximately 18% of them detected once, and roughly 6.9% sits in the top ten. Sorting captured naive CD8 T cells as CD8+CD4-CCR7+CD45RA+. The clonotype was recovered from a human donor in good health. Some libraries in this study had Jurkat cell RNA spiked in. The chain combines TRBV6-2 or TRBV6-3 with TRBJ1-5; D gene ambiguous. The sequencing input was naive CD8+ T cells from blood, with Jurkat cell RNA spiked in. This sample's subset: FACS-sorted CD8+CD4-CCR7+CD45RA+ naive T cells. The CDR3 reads CATGWPQHF. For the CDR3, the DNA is TGTGCCACCGGTTGGCCCCAGCATTTT.